This TCR beta chain is drawn from a study of cytomegalovirus exposure and HLA in healthy donors. The trim removed 0 bases at V and 5 bases at J, leaving 6 bases unmatched. The V gene's germline CDR1 is SGHDT and CDR2 YYEEEE. The CDR3 spans 15 residues. The PCR ran on 60 Vbeta and 13 Jbeta primers. Sequencing used immunoSEQ multiplex PCR; TCRdb keeps in-frame clones, though not all of them. In the table there are approximately 52,000 clones, 65% to 80% of which are singletons. The source of this sequence is a man aged 35 to 55 in good health and CMV-seropositive. The V call is TRBV5-6, the J call TRBJ2-7; TRBD1 agrees at 9 bases. The sequenced sample consisted of PBMCs. CDR3 bases: TGTGCCAGCAGCTTGGTCCGGACAGGGGACGACGAGCAGTACTTC. Translated, it gives CASSLVRTGDDEQYF.